This record concerns one TCR beta chain sequence. The CDR3 has 15 residues. V shed 4 bases, J shed 11 bases, and the junction held 14 bases outside the gene matches. Germline V gene sequence: CDR1 LGHDT, CDR2 YNNKEL (reference sequence). The data are from a study of T cell responses to AZD1222 COVID-19 vaccine. In the study overall: Pooled samples include second doses given at about 4 or 12 weeks.

Produced via immunoSEQ multiplex PCR; TCRdb's table is partial and in-frame only. Among some 130,000 clones, 85% to 90% were seen once, and the ten largest hold 1.9%. The chain carries TRBV3-1 (or the pseudogene TRBV3-2) and TRBJ1-1, with 9 nucleotides matching TRBD1. This receptor was obtained from an adult in good health. The sequencing here drew on peripheral blood, taken on day 0 of AZD1222 vaccination. CDR3 protein: CASSPGTGRDLGAFF. CDR3 DNA: TGTGCCAGCAGCCCCGGGACAGGGCGCGATCTCGGGGCTTTCTTT.